Below, 31 T cell receptor beta chains from the same sample are listed, as sequenced in a study of cytomegalovirus exposure and HLA in healthy donors. Both 60 Vbeta primers and 13 Jbeta primers went into the PCR. Measured with immunoSEQ multiplex PCR; TCRdb has only the in-frame clones, and not every one. This sample has roughly 92,000 clones, with less than 10% found just once. The specimen sequenced was PBMCs. The receptors shown here come from a man over 45 in good health and CMV-seronegative.

This clone occurred a few times. V gene TRBV5-4 combines with J gene TRBJ2-3; 8 bases are a match to TRBD2. The germline gives CDR1 SGHNT, CDR2 YYREEE (reference sequence). V dropped 0 bases and J dropped 4; count of bases not matched to a gene: 10. The CDR3 runs 17 residues. CDR3 residues: CASSLVSGTSLPDTQYF. DNA of the CDR3: TGTGCCAGCAGCTTGGTTTCCGGGACTAGTCTCCCAGATACGCAGTATTTT.

This chain links TRBV15 with TRBJ2-2, with a weak D call TRBD1 (5 bases). Trimming left V 1 base short and J 0 bases short, with 9 bases between. Germline V gene data show CDR1 as LNHNV and CDR2 as YYDKDF (reference sequence). The CDR3 has 16 amino acids. The CDR3 DNA reads TGTGCCACCAGCAGAGCAAGCAGGGCGAACACCGGGGAGCTGTTTTTT. It translates to CATSRASRANTGELFF.

This clone was counted only a few times. This chain uses TRBV5-6 with TRBJ2-3, with D possibly matching TRBD1 (6 bases). The CDR3 has 15 amino acids. Trimming cost V 0 bases and J 6 bases, with 14 bases left between them. Germline CDR1 reads SGHDT; CDR2 reads YYEEEE. The CDR3 is CASSLGAGVIDTQYF. The CDR3, as DNA: TGTGCCAGCAGCTTGGGGGCAGGGGTGATCGATACGCAGTATTTT.

A few counts support this clone. The rearrangement links TRBV28 to TRBJ2-4; possibly TRBD2 for D (5 bases). Between the trimmed V and J ends, which lost 7 bases and 13 bases, there was a span of 20 bases. The CDR3 spans 13 residues. CDR1 and CDR2 from the germline V gene are MDHEN and SYDVKM. CDR3 sequence (DNA): TGTGCCAGCAATTATCCTTCAGGAGGCGGACAGTACTTC. This encodes CASNYPSGGGQYF.

This clone was seen only a few times. The CDR3, as DNA: TGTGCCAGCAGTGAAATATTGAACACTGAAGCTTTCTTT. It translates to CASSEILNTEAFF. The chain uses TRBV6-1 and TRBJ1-1; D gene ambiguous. The V gene lost 2 bases and the J gene lost 0 bases, with 4 bases spanning the gap. Germline V gene data show CDR1 as MNHNS and CDR2 as SASEGT. The CDR3 is made up of 13 amino acids.

The V call is TRBV12-5, the J call TRBJ2-7, with 8 bases fitting TRBD1. CDR1 LGHNT and CDR2 FRNRAP come from the germline V gene. With V trimmed by 0 bases and J by 5 bases, 12 bases remained unmatched. This CDR3 has 17 residues. The CDR3 coding sequence is TGTGCTAGTGGTTTGGTACTCTCTGGACAGGGTGACGACGAGCAGTACTTC. It specifies CASGLVLSGQGDDEQYF. Combining the CDR3 with reference TRBV12-5 and TRBJ2-7 gives the whole variable domain DARVTQTPRHKVTEMGQEVTMRCQPILGHNTVFWYRQTMMQGLELLAYFRNRAPLDDSGMPKDRFSAEMPDATLATLKIQPSEPRDSAVYFCASGLVLSGQGDDEQYFGPGTRLTVT.

This clone was detected a few times. The chain links TRBV19 to TRBJ2-5; TRBD1 might be the D (6 bases). The germline CDR1 and CDR2 sequences are LNHDA and SQIVND (reference sequence). The CDR3 length is 17 residues. The V gene lost 6 bases and the J gene lost 5 bases, with 25 bases spanning the gap. CDR3 sequence reads: CASSLGGARGWVETQYF. The CDR3 DNA sequence: TGTGCCAGTAGCCTAGGGGGAGCAAGAGGGTGGGTGGAGACCCAGTACTTC.

The V and J genes are TRBV9 and TRBJ1-6; a possible D gene is TRBD1 (6 bases). This CDR3 comprises 15 residues. Trimming removed 0 bases at V and 7 bases at J, with 11 bases between. Germline loops: CDR1 SGDLS, CDR2 YYNGEE. CDR3 coding DNA: TGTGCCAGCAGCGTAGCTGGGGGCCTGAATTCACCCCTCCACTTT. It yields the protein CASSVAGGLNSPLHF.

This chain connects TRBV11-3 to TRBJ2-1; a possible D gene is TRBD1 (6 bases). Trimming cost V 1 base and J 0 bases, with 7 bases left between them. CDR3 length: 15 amino acids. Germline CDR1 and CDR2: SGHNT and YENEEA. The CDR3 DNA sequence: TGTGCCAGCAGCTTAGGGGGGCACTCCTACAATGAGCAGTTCTTC. Translation: CASSLGGHSYNEQFF.

This clone was observed a few times. V usage is TRBV19 and J usage is TRBJ1-4, with D unclear. Germline V gene sequence: CDR1 LNHDA, CDR2 SQIVND (reference sequence). Trimming cost V 4 bases and J 8 bases, with 17 bases left between them. The CDR3 is made up of 15 amino acids. The CDR3 nucleotides read TGTGCCAGTAGTACCAAACCACAGCAATTCGAAAAACTGTTTTTT. Translation: CASSTKPQQFEKLFF.

The J gene is TRBJ1-1, the V gene TRBV4-1, with 10 bases that match TRBD1. This CDR3 contains 15 residues. J gave up 11 bases and V 1 base, and 10 bases lay outside the gene matches. Germline loops: CDR1 MGHRA, CDR2 YSYEKL. This chain's CDR3 is CASSQGPGTGDGAFF. The DNA for the CDR3 is TGCGCCAGCAGCCAAGGTCCCGGGACAGGGGACGGGGCTTTCTTT.

The V gene is TRBV10-3, the J gene TRBJ1-3; D gene uncertain. Deletions cut 3 bases from V and 4 bases from J, with 4 bases between. Germline CDR1 ENHRY, CDR2 SYGVKD. This CDR3 region has 12 residues. The CDR3 loop reads CAISDRGNTIYF. The CDR3, as DNA: TGTGCCATCAGTGACCGGGGAAACACCATATATTTT.

V is TRBV7-6 and J is TRBJ2-2; perhaps TRBD2 as D (5 bases). Between the trimmed V and J ends, which lost 4 bases and 4 bases, there was a span of 10 bases. This CDR3 has 14 amino acids. Germline V CDR1 and CDR2: SGHVS, FNYEAQ. The DNA for the CDR3 is TGTGCCAGCAGCTCCGGACTTTCCACCGGGGAGCTGTTTTTT. Protein: CASSSGLSTGELFF. The full variable domain, its missing parts supplied by reference TRBV7-6 and TRBJ2-2, is GAGVSQSPRYKVTKRGQDVALRCDPISGHVSLYWYRQALGQGPEFLTYFNYEAQQDKSGLPNDRFSAERPEGSISTLTIQRTEQRDSAMYRCASSSGLSTGELFFGEGSRLTVL.

The chain joins TRBV2 to TRBJ1-4; possibly TRBD1 for D (6 bases). Per germline, CDR1 SNHLY and CDR2 FYNNEI. Trimming stripped 6 bases from V and 5 bases from J, with 10 bases between. There are 13 residues in the CDR3. Here the CDR3 DNA reads TGTGCCAGCAGGTGGCAGGGGAATGAAAAACTGTTTTTT. It translates to CASRWQGNEKLFF.

This clone was counted a few times. The genes are TRBV5-4 and TRBJ2-1, with D tentatively TRBD2 (5 bases). The CDR3 extends over 11 amino acids. Germline-derived CDR1 and CDR2 are SGHNT and YYREEE (reference sequence). The V end was cut by 4 bases, the J end by 9 bases, with 8 bases between. CDR3 DNA: TGTGCCAGCAGCACTAGGCGTGAGCAGTTCTTC. Its translation is CASSTRREQFF.

This clone has more than one count but fewer than ten. The CDR3 protein is CASSSKGQFPEAFF. The DNA for the CDR3 is TGTGCCAGCAGCTCCAAGGGGCAGTTCCCTGAAGCTTTCTTT. This sequence joins TRBV7-2 and TRBJ1-1; the D gene is possibly TRBD1 (5 bases). V was clipped by 4 bases and J by 6 bases, with 15 bases between them. Germline V gene data show CDR1 as SGHTA and CDR2 as FQGNSA. This CDR3 contains 14 residues.

There are a few counts of this clone. The genes are TRBV28 and TRBJ2-6, with D possibly being TRBD1 (6 bases). CDR3 length: 20 residues. V lost 4 bases and J lost 1, with 23 bases in between. Germline V gene data show CDR1 as MDHEN and CDR2 as SYDVKM. The CDR3 DNA reads as TGTGCCAGCAGTTCCTGGGTGGCAGGGGCGATTAGGTCTGGGGCCAACGTCCTGACTTTC. Protein product: CASSSWVAGAIRSGANVLTF.

J is TRBJ2-5 and V is TRBV5-6; TRBD2 agrees at 13 bases. V was pared by 4 bases and J by 8 bases, with 5 bases of the junction left unmatched. This CDR3 has 14 residues. Germline CDR1 is SGHDT and CDR2 is YYEEEE. CDR3 in DNA: TGTGCCAGCAGCCCGGGACTAGCGGGGACTACCCAGTACTTC. Translating gives CASSPGLAGTTQYF.

Only a few counts were recorded for this clone. The CDR3 DNA is TGCGCCAGCAGCGAGACTAGCGGGGACCCCTACGAGCAGTACTTC. Translated, it gives CASSETSGDPYEQYF. J is TRBJ2-7 and V is TRBV5-1; the match to TRBD2 covers 11 bases. The CDR3 is 15 amino acids. V shed 4 bases and J 2 bases; nucleotides not matched to a gene: 5. CDR1 and CDR2 from the germline V gene are SGHRS and YFSETQ.

This clone has a handful of counts. The V call is TRBV29-1, the J call TRBJ2-2; 9 bases fit TRBD1. The junction had 14 bases not matched to a gene; V was cut back by 5 bases and J by 4 bases. Per germline, CDR1 SQVTM and CDR2 ANQGSEA. This CDR3 region has 17 residues. The CDR3 DNA reads as TGCAGCGTTAGTTATGGGTGGGGACAGGGCGGCACCGGGGAGCTGTTTTTT. Translating gives CSVSYGWGQGGTGELFF.

This clone was recorded a few times. The chain combines TRBV6-6 with TRBJ2-1; 8 bases align to TRBD2. This CDR3 contains 14 residues. CDR1 is MNHNY and CDR2 is SVGAGI in the germline V gene (reference sequence). V lost 7 bases, J lost 12 bases, and 14 bases stayed unmatched. The CDR3 bases are TGTGCCAGCACCCGACTAGCGCGGGGGGTGGGGCAGTTCTTC. Translating it yields CASTRLARGVGQFF.

The chain has TRBV6-1 and TRBJ1-5; 7 bases map to TRBD1. CDR1 is MNHNS and CDR2 is SASEGT in the germline V gene. Losses at the gene ends were 7 bases for V and 4 bases for J; bases not matched to a gene: 10. This CDR3 contains 15 residues. The CDR3 region is CASTPGAGGNQPQHF. CDR3 DNA: TGTGCCAGCACCCCGGGGGCAGGGGGTAATCAGCCCCAGCATTTT.

The rearrangement links TRBV7-2 to TRBJ2-2; 9 positions match TRBD1. The CDR3 consists of 16 residues. V lost 0 bases, J lost 6 bases, and 5 bases stayed unmatched. Germline V lookup: CDR1 SGHTA, CDR2 FQGNSA. The CDR3 loop reads CASSLAGTGRAGELFF. The CDR3 nucleotides are TGTGCCAGCAGCTTAGCGGGGACAGGGCGGGCCGGGGAGCTGTTTTTT. Full variable domain (remainder filled in from reference TRBV7-2 and TRBJ2-2): GAGVSQSPSNKVTEKGKDVELRCDPISGHTALYWYRQSLGQGLEFLIYFQGNSAPDKSGLPSDRFSAERTGGSVSTLTIQRTQQEDSAVYLCASSLAGTGRAGELFFGEGSRLTVL.

The sample holds a few counts of this clone. This rearrangement joins TRBV27 to TRBJ1-2, with D uncertain. Trimming pared 6 bases from V and 8 bases from J, leaving 22 bases between. The CDR3 runs 15 residues. Germline-derived CDR1 and CDR2 are MNHEY and SMNVEV (reference sequence). For the CDR3, the DNA is TGTGCCAGCAGCCCTCACGTCGTGGTTTCGGGGGGCTACACCTTC. Encoded protein: CASSPHVVVSGGYTF.

This clone has just a few counts. This chain links TRBV6-5 with TRBJ2-3, with D unresolved. The CDR3 is 14 amino acids. Germline V gene lookup returns CDR1 MNHEY and CDR2 SVGAGI. Trimming took 2 bases from V and 2 from J, leaving 8 bases between them. The CDR3 spells CASSYGQDTDTQYF. Here the CDR3 DNA reads TGTGCCAGCAGTTACGGGCAAGACACAGATACGCAGTATTTT.

The chain recombines TRBV6-5 with TRBJ2-7; TRBD2 matches at 9 bases. This CDR3 has 15 residues. V lost 6 bases and J lost 2; bases outside the gene matches: 8. Germline V gene sequence: CDR1 MNHEY, CDR2 SVGAGI. DNA of the CDR3: TGTGCCAGCAGCGAGCGGGGGGTCGGGCCCTACGAGCAGTACTTC. It specifies CASSERGVGPYEQYF.

This clone was seen a few times. The rearrangement links TRBV5-1 to TRBJ2-1, with D possibly matching TRBD2 (5 bases). The CDR3 is 14 residues long. The V end lost 2 bases, the J end lost 5 bases, and 11 bases lay between the germline ends. CDR1 SGHRS and CDR2 YFSETQ come from the germline V gene. The CDR3 protein is CASSFPSIHNEQFF. CDR3 nucleotides: TGCGCCAGCAGCTTTCCTAGCATCCACAATGAGCAGTTCTTC.

This sequence joins TRBV9 and TRBJ2-3; 9 bases are shared with TRBD1. The germline gives CDR1 SGDLS, CDR2 YYNGEE. This CDR3 contains 15 residues. The junction had 9 bases not matched to a gene; V was cut back by 8 bases and J by 2 bases. The CDR3 DNA reads as TGTGCCAGTAGATCCGGGACAGGGCCCACAGATACGCAGTATTTT. Residues: CASRSGTGPTDTQYF.

The chain couples TRBV6-5 to TRBJ2-7, with 7 bases fitting TRBD2. The CDR3 consists of 13 residues. The V gene end was trimmed by 10 bases and the J gene end by 2 bases; junction bases not matched to a gene: 8. The V gene's germline CDR1 is MNHEY and CDR2 SVGAGI. The CDR3 loop reads CATAGGSAYEQYF. CDR3 coding DNA: TGTGCCACCGCCGGGGGGTCGGCCTACGAGCAGTACTTC.

This clone has only a few counts. The chain joins TRBV7-9 to TRBJ2-7, with 9 bases fitting TRBD2. Germline V lookup: CDR1 SEHNR, CDR2 FQNEAQ (reference sequence). The CDR3 loop spans 13 amino acids. The CDR3 DNA follows: TGTACTCTTATAGCGGGGGCGGGATACGAGCAGTACTTC. It encodes CTLIAGAGYEQYF.

The chain is built from TRBV5-6 and TRBJ2-1; 7 bases map to TRBD2. This CDR3 region has 14 residues. Germline-derived CDR1 and CDR2 are SGHDT and YYEEEE. J was trimmed by 7 bases and V by 3 bases; bases with no gene match: 7. The CDR3 sequence: CASSSGPAGNEQFF. The DNA of the CDR3 is TGTGCCAGCAGCTCCGGACCAGCGGGGAATGAGCAGTTCTTC.